This T cell receptor (beta chain) was captured in a study of human T cells and chemical hapten exposure. About the research overall: Patch tests put 0.01% DPC on the upper back, read at 6 days. Study-wide findings and caveats: Sensitizing to DPC left TCRs with a frequency above 1 in 1000 unaltered.

The time point was: patch test 2, 6 weeks after DPC sensitization. Treatment defined: therapeutic diphenylcyclopropenone sensitization with weekly scalp DPC. Of note for this clonotype: The antigen remains unidentified.

TCRdb called the RACE reads again in MiXCR, with one record for every CDR3 protein. The sample contains 100,000 or so distinct CDR3 sequences, about 9.6% of which appear only once. The sample was whole blood, taken in connection with sensitization to the hapten diphenylcyclopropenone (DPC). The sequence was collected from a woman aged 40 to 50 with alopecia areata. Some clones in this sample may be carry-over from other donors' samples.

The CDR3 is CSVCEQFF. The CDR3 coding sequence is TGCAGCGTTTGTGAGCAGTTCTTC. The chain links TRBV29-1 to TRBJ2-1; D gene ambiguous. V lost 5 bases, J lost 9 bases, and 2 bases lay in between. The germline gives CDR1 SQVTM, CDR2 ANQGSEA. The CDR3 runs to 8 residues.